This T cell receptor (beta chain) was sequenced in a study of shared clonotypes between healthy human individuals. Study as a whole: A couple of women and a few men aged 18 to 49 served as donors. Study-level results: Larger estimated richness was generally seen in naive subsets than in memory subsets. Limited genetic and exposure-history diversity came from having few donors.

Germline values: CDR1 SGHAT, CDR2 FQNNGV. The CDR3 runs 15 residues. V was pared by 1 base and J by 2 bases, with 5 bases of the junction left unmatched. As regards this clone: Its antigen remains unidentified.

In the original processing: Quality scores were absent from the junction-only immunoSEQ sequences, so filtering differed. Clones were read by immunoSEQ multiplex PCR, and TCRdb kept only the in-frame ones, dropping some. The V and J calls and clone size come from that table; D and trimming were worked out from the DNA. The sample carries about 750,000 clones, about 91% recorded once. CD45RO-negative, CCR7-positively selected cells formed the naive CD8 fraction, excluding terminally differentiated effector memory CD45RA+ cells. The gene calls are TRBV11-2 and TRBJ2-7; 7 bases are a match to TRBD1. Specimen: naive CD8+ T cells sorted from blood. This clonotype was obtained from a man under 40 in good health. The CDR3 nucleotides are TGTGCCAGCAGCTTAGGTTGGGACAGCACCTACGAGCAGTACTTC. Protein product: CASSLGWDSTYEQYF.